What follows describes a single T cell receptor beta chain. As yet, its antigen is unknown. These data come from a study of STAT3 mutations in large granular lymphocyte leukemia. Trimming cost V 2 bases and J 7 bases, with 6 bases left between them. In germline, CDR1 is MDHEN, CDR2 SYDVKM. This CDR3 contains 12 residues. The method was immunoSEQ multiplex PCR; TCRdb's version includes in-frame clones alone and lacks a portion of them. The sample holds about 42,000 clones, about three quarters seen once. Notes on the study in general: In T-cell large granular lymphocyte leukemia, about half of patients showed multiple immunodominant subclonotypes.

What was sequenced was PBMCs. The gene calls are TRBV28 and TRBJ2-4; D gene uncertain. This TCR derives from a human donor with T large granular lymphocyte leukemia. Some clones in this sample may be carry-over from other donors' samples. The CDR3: CASSLGWNIQYF. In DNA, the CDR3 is TGTGCCAGCAGTTTAGGCTGGAACATTCAGTACTTC.